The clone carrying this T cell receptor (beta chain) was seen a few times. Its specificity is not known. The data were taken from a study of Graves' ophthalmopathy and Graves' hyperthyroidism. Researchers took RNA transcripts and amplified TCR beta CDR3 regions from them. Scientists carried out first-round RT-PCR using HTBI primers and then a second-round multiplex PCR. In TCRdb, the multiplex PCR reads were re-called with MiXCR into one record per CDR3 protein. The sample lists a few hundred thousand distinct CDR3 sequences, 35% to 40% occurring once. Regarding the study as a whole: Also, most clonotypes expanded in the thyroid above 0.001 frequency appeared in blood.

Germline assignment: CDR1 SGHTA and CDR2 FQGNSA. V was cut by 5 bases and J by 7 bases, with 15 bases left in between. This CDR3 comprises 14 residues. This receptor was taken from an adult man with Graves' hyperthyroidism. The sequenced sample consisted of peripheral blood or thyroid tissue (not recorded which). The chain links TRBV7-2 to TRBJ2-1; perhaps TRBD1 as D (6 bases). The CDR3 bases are TGTGCCAGCAGCAAAGGGGGTTTGCTTAATGAGCAGTTCTTC. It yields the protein CASSKGGLLNEQFF.